A single sample gave rise to the 2 T cell receptor beta chains below, sequenced in a study of T cells after yellow fever vaccination. TCRdb independently ran MiXCR on the 5' RACE reads; one entry per CDR3 protein. Of fewer than 350,000 distinct CDR3 sequences detected, around 4.3% appear once; the ten largest clones hold roughly a fifth. The sample here was PBMCs, taken 15 days after the yellow fever booster vaccination. These receptor sequences come from a man aged 18 to 30 who received the YFV17D yellow fever vaccine.

The sample holds a few counts of this clonotype. CDR3 DNA: TGTGCCAGCACCCCCCGATTTGGGGAGGCGCGGGGGTACAATGAGCAGTTCTTC. Translated: CASTPRFGEARGYNEQFF. V gene TRBV6-5 combines with J gene TRBJ2-1, with TRBD2 matching over 7 bases. The CDR3 totals 18 residues. The V gene end was trimmed by 7 bases and the J gene end by 4 bases; junction bases not matched to a gene: 19. CDR1 MNHEY and CDR2 SVGAGI come from the germline V gene.

This clonotype came up many times. This rearrangement joins TRBV12-3 or TRBV12-4 to TRBJ2-3; a possible D gene is TRBD1 (5 bases). The CDR3 length is 16 residues. The V end lost 3 bases, the J end lost 2 bases, and 15 bases lay between the germline ends. The CDR3 DNA reads TGTGCCAGCAGTTTCATCTCGGACAAAGTCACAGATACGCAGTATTTT. Translation gives CASSFISDKVTDTQYF.